The clone carrying this T cell receptor beta chain was counted ten times or more. The target antigen is unknown. TCRdb recomputed calls from the 5' RACE reads with MiXCR, one row per CDR3 protein. Here the sample spans about 240,000 distinct CDR3 sequences, approximately 12% being singletons. The data derive from a study of CD8 T cells in ankylosing spondylitis. V lost 2 bases, J lost 6 bases, and 21 bases lay in between. The V gene's germline CDR1 is SGHRS and CDR2 YFSETQ. CDR3 length equals 17 residues. General observations from the study: Ankylosing spondylitis blood appeared to be characterized by a TCR beta motif of eight highly homologous variants. Existing reports had already noted some motif variants in reactive arthritis synovial fluid and blood.

The sequencing sample was made of blood, either unsorted or a sorted T cell fraction (not recorded which). The receptor was isolated from a male donor with ankylosing spondylitis or in good health (not recorded which). The chain joins TRBV5-1 to TRBJ2-1; possibly TRBD1 or TRBD2 for D (5 bases each). The CDR3 region is CASSFHYTKGTGNEQFF. Here the CDR3 DNA reads TGCGCCAGCAGCTTTCATTACACCAAAGGGACGGGCAATGAGCAGTTCTTC. Full variable domain (rest looked up from reference TRBV5-1 and TRBJ2-1): KAGVTQTPRYLIKTRGQQVTLSCSPISGHRSVSWYQQTPGQGLQFLFEYFSETQRNKGNFPGRFSGRQFSNSRSEMNVSTLELGDSALYLCASSFHYTKGTGNEQFFGPGTRLTVL.